These T cell receptor beta chains were read from a single sample in a study of cytomegalovirus exposure and HLA in healthy donors. Here immunoSEQ multiplex PCR was the method, and the copy in TCRdb shows in-frame clones only, minus some. Of roughly 150,000 clones in the sample, roughly 74% are singletons; the top ten hold approximately 10%. Sample: PBMCs. These TCRs come from a man in his late teens or twenties in good health and CMV-seropositive. The CDR3 runs from the conserved cysteine through the conserved F or W. The order of the fields is D gene, clone size, J gene, V gene, CDR3 protein, CDR3 DNA. The D gene is left open where the match is weak. A clone size is listed for some rows: how often the clone was seen (once, few, many), or a class if it is expanded.

.,.,TRBJ1-6,TRBV2,CASSDMSYNSPLHF,TGTGCCAGCAGTGACATGAGCTATAATTCACCCCTCCACTTT
TRBD2,.,TRBJ2-1,TRBV19,CASSTHLVAGGGEQFF,TGTGCCAGTAGTACCCACCTGGTAGCGGGAGGAGGTGAGCAGTTCTTC
TRBD2,.,TRBJ2-7,TRBV29-1,CSVGGGTSSYEQYF,TGCAGCGTTGGGGGAGGGACTAGCTCCTACGAGCAGTACTTC
TRBD2,once,TRBJ2-7,TRBV5-6,CASSAYSSGFYEQYF,TGTGCCAGCAGCGCGTACTCTAGCGGTTTTTACGAGCAGTACTTC
.,.,TRBJ1-2,TRBV6-6,CASSSLGGKNYGYTF,TGTGCCAGCAGTTCCCTTGGGGGGAAGAACTATGGCTACACCTTC
TRBD2,.,TRBJ2-1,TRBV5-4,CASSGWASGIYNEQFF,TGTGCCAGCAGCGGGTGGGCTAGCGGGATTTACAATGAGCAGTTCTTC
TRBD1,.,TRBJ1-1,TRBV7-2,CASSLAGQVGAEAFF,TGTGCCAGCAGCTTAGCGGGACAGGTGGGAGCTGAAGCTTTCTTT
TRBD2,.,TRBJ2-3,TRBV11-3,CASSLRTSGGTDTQYF,TGTGCCAGCAGCTTAAGGACTAGCGGGGGCACAGATACGCAGTATTTT
TRBD1,.,TRBJ1-3,TRBV7-6,CASSEGTGWRNTIYF,TGTGCCAGCAGCGAAGGGACAGGGTGGCGAAACACCATATATTTT
TRBD2,.,TRBJ2-1,TRBV29-1,CSVVGTRRGSYNEQFF,TGCAGCGTCGTCGGGACTAGAAGGGGCTCCTACAATGAGCAGTTCTTC
TRBD1,.,TRBJ2-5,TRBV15,CATSGIGQGGTETQYF,TGTGCCACCAGCGGAATTGGACAGGGGGGGACGGAGACCCAGTACTTC
TRBD1,.,TRBJ2-2,TRBV6-5,CASDPQGTGTGELFF,TGTGCCAGCGATCCACAGGGGACGGGCACCGGGGAGCTGTTTTTT
.,few,TRBJ2-7,TRBV2,CASGVLGTEQYF,TGTGCCTCCGGGGTCCTTGGAACCGAGCAGTACTTC
.,.,TRBJ2-1,TRBV9,CASSVMGADNEQFF,TGTGCCAGCAGCGTCATGGGGGCTGACAATGAGCAGTTCTTC
TRBD1,.,TRBJ2-7,TRBV15,CATSRDHIRTGPYTSYEQYF,TGTGCCACCAGCAGAGATCATATACGGACAGGGCCTTATACCTCCTACGAGCAGTACTTC
.,.,TRBJ1-2,TRBV25-1,CASSDRGKDYGYTF,TGTGCCAGCAGTGACAGGGGTAAGGACTATGGCTACACCTTC
TRBD1,.,TRBJ2-7,TRBV27,CASRPSGQGARGYEQYF,TGTGCCAGCAGACCCTCGGGACAGGGGGCGCGGGGCTACGAGCAGTACTTC
.,.,TRBJ2-2,TRBV7-6,CASSYPPTRAPGELFF,TGTGCCAGCAGCTACCCCCCGACCAGGGCCCCCGGGGAGCTGTTTTTT
TRBD1,.,TRBJ2-2,TRBV27,CASSLVGGRTGELFF,TGTGCCAGCAGTTTGGTAGGGGGCAGAACCGGGGAGCTGTTTTTT
.,once,TRBJ2-2,TRBV28,CASRQITGELFF,TGTGCCAGCCGCCAGATCACCGGGGAGCTGTTTTTT
TRBD2,.,TRBJ2-7,TRBV11-2,CASSLAGGSYEQYF,TGTGCCAGCAGCTTAGCGGGAGGGTCCTACGAGCAGTACTTC
.,.,TRBJ2-3,TRBV27,CASSLRGRADTQYF,TGTGCCAGCAGTTTAAGGGGCAGGGCAGATACGCAGTATTTT
.,few,TRBJ2-1,TRBV7-6,CASSAGRYNEQFF,TGTGCCAGCAGTGCAGGGCGGTACAATGAGCAGTTCTTC